One sample yielded the 5 T cell receptor beta chains listed below, sequenced in a study of cytomegalovirus exposure and HLA in healthy donors. 13 Jbeta primers and 60 Vbeta primers were used for the PCR. The data were produced by immunoSEQ multiplex PCR, yet TCRdb's version contains in-frame clones alone and is incomplete. Recorded for this sample: tens of thousands of clones. Sequencing used PBMCs. The source of these receptors is a young woman in good health and CMV-seronegative.

This chain uses TRBV5-6 with TRBJ1-6, with D possibly being TRBD1 (5 bases). The CDR3 totals 15 residues. Trimming shortened V by 4 bases and J by 3 bases, and 11 bases separated the two germline ends. Germline assignment: CDR1 SGHDT and CDR2 YYEEEE. DNA for the CDR3: TGTGCCAGCAGCCTAGGGGCCAGCTATAATTCACCCCTCCACTTT. This translates into CASSLGASYNSPLHF.

This chain connects TRBV7-8 to TRBJ2-2; D is perhaps TRBD2 (5 bases). There are 16 residues in the CDR3. V was cut by 1 base and J by 5 bases, with 14 bases left in between. Germline lookup yields CDR1 SGHVS and CDR2 FQNEAQ. CDR3 protein: CASSLGLGIATGELFF. The DNA for the CDR3 is TGTGCCAGCAGCTTAGGTCTCGGGATTGCAACCGGGGAGCTGTTTTTT. Full variable domain (outside the CDR3, taken from reference TRBV7-8 and TRBJ2-2): GAGVSQSPRYKVAKRGQDVALRCDPISGHVSLFWYQQALGQGPEFLTYFQNEAQLDKSGLPSDRFFAERPEGSVSTLKIQRTQQEDSAVYLCASSLGLGIATGELFFGEGSRLTVL.

The chain has TRBV6-1 and TRBJ1-1; D is perhaps TRBD1 (6 bases). Germline loops: CDR1 MNHNS, CDR2 SASEGT. The V end lost 3 bases, the J end lost 6 bases, and 11 bases lay between the germline ends. The CDR3 has 13 amino acids. CDR3 in DNA: TGTGCCAGCAGTGATAGGGACAACTCTGAAGCTTTCTTT. Its protein is CASSDRDNSEAFF.

The CDR3 loop is CSVDGGLADGGWYNEQFF. The DNA of the CDR3 is TGCAGCGTTGACGGGGGACTAGCGGACGGAGGGTGGTACAATGAGCAGTTCTTC. V gene TRBV29-1 combines with J gene TRBJ2-1; the match to TRBD2 covers 11 bases. The CDR3 length is 18 residues. Losses at the gene ends were 3 bases for V and 4 bases for J; bases not matched to a gene: 14. Germline V gene sequence: CDR1 SQVTM, CDR2 ANQGSEA.

The rearrangement links TRBV30 to TRBJ2-7; D gene uncertain. Per the germline V gene, CDR1 is GTSNPN and CDR2 is SVGIG (reference sequence). The CDR3 has 13 amino acids. Trimming removed 0 bases at V and 6 bases at J, with 12 bases between. In nucleotides, the CDR3 is TGTGCCTGGAGTGTACTACGGTTGGGCGAGCAGTACTTC. It is translated as CAWSVLRLGEQYF.